The 17 T cell receptor beta chains presented below share a single source sample, sequenced in a study of T cells in Graves' hyperthyroidism and ophthalmopathy. Amplified TCR beta CDR3 regions came from RNA transcripts. Researchers ran a first-round RT-PCR on the TCR CDR3 using the HTBI primer set. TCRdb reprocessed the multiplex PCR reads with MiXCR, giving one entry per CDR3 protein. The data hold 150,000 or so distinct CDR3 sequences, with 8% to 9.5% observed a single time. Sequenced input: blood. These receptors originate from a woman aged 18-30 years with Graves' hyperthyroidism that later progressed to Graves' ophthalmopathy.

There are many counts of this clonotype. V gene TRBV10-3 combines with J gene TRBJ2-2, with D possibly matching TRBD2 (6 bases). The CDR3 has 15 amino acids. The germline V and J ends were trimmed by 10 bases and 4 bases, with 19 bases remaining between them. Germline V CDR1 and CDR2: ENHRY, SYGVKD. The CDR3 bases are TGTGCCACCAAAACTGCGGGGCGAGGCACCGGGGAGCTGTTTTTT. Amino acids: CATKTAGRGTGELFF.

At least ten counts were recorded for this clonotype. A read error may account for a junction end that differs from germline. The chain has TRBV7-2 and TRBJ1-5, with 8 bases identical to TRBD1. The CDR3 totals 17 residues. Germline CDR1 SGHTA, CDR2 FQGNSA. The CDR3 region has the DNA TGTGCCAGCAGTTTAGCCAGGGGGCTACGTGGGAATCAGCCCCAGCATTTT. Translated, it gives CASSLARGLRGNQPQHF.

This clonotype was detected ten times or more. The chain employs TRBV7-3 and TRBJ2-3; 8 bases align to TRBD2. Germline assignment: CDR1 SGHTA and CDR2 FQGTGA. The CDR3 length is 17 residues. V was clipped by 5 bases and J by 1 base; unmatched bases: 11. CDR3 bases: TGTGCCAGCAGCCTTCAGGGGTGGACTAGCCGCACAGATACGCAGTATTTT. It specifies CASSLQGWTSRTDTQYF.

Ten or more counts support this clonotype. The chain combines TRBV11-2 with TRBJ2-1, with 10 bases fitting TRBD1. The CDR3 length is 15 residues. V was clipped by 6 bases and J by 2 bases; unmatched bases: 4. The germline V gene encodes CDR1 SGHAT and CDR2 FQNNGV. CDR3 loop: CASRTGTGAYNEQFF. For the CDR3, the DNA is TGTGCCAGCAGAACCGGGACAGGGGCCTACAATGAGCAGTTCTTC.

This clonotype was recorded at least ten times. This chain uses TRBV11-3 with TRBJ1-2; D is ambiguous. Trimming took off 5 bases at V and 0 bases at J, with 19 bases between the two ends. The germline CDR1 and CDR2 sequences are SGHNT and YENEEA. The CDR3 has 17 amino acids. CDR3 residues: CASSPLWSRQSNYGYTF. CDR3 sequence (DNA): TGTGCCAGCAGCCCCCTTTGGTCGAGGCAATCTAACTATGGCTACACCTTC.

A word on this clonotype: A much larger clone sits a single nucleotide away, making a read error possible. This is likely a read error, given that the CDR3 carries no conserved phenylalanine or tryptophan at its end. V is TRBV27 and J is TRBJ1-5, with D possibly being TRBD1 (5 bases). Germline V gives CDR1 MNHEY, CDR2 SMNVEV (reference sequence). The CDR3 runs 16 residues. Trimming pared 3 bases from V and 1 base from J, leaving 13 bases between. The CDR3 loop is CASSFGGGESNQPQHL. In DNA, the CDR3 is TGTGCCAGCAGTTTCGGTGGGGGGGAAAGCAATCAGCCCCAGCATCTT.

This clonotype was counted many times. V and J are TRBV30 and TRBJ1-2, with D tentatively TRBD1 (6 bases). CDR1 GTSNPN and CDR2 SVGIG come from the germline V gene (reference sequence). The CDR3 consists of 15 residues. Trimming cost V 0 bases and J 6 bases, with 17 bases left between them. The CDR3 spells CAWSVRLGGGDGYTF. DNA of the CDR3: TGTGCCTGGAGTGTACGTTTGGGAGGGGGAGATGGCTACACCTTC.

This clonotype has only a few counts. The junction and the germline gene differ at one end; a read error may be behind it. The gene calls are TRBV10-3 and TRBJ2-1; maybe TRBD1 (6 bases). Germline V gene lookup returns CDR1 ENHRY and CDR2 SYGVKD. The CDR3 spans 16 residues. The CDR3 is CATSESWQGHYNEQFF. The CDR3 region has the DNA TGTGCCACCAGTGAGTCCTGGCAGGGGCACTACAATGAGCAGTTCTTC.

The V call is TRBV11-3, the J call TRBJ2-3, with D possibly being TRBD1 or TRBD2 (5 bases each). V lost 4 bases to trimming and J lost 6 bases, with 5 bases between them. The CDR3 consists of 11 residues. Germline CDR1 and CDR2: SGHNT and YENEEA. The CDR3 bases are TGTGCCAGCAGCTGGGGGGATACGCAGTATTTT. This codes for CASSWGDTQYF.

This clonotype appeared many times. The rearrangement joins TRBV20-1 to TRBJ1-2; perhaps TRBD1 as D (5 bases). V gave up 3 bases and J gave up 2 bases, with 10 bases separating them. Per germline, CDR1 DFQATT and CDR2 SNEGSKA (reference sequence). The length of the CDR3 is 13 residues. The CDR3 DNA follows: TGCAGTGCTAGTGAGAGGGACAACTATGGCTACACCTTC. Residues: CSASERDNYGYTF.

There are many counts of this clonotype. The chain couples TRBV9 to TRBJ1-1; D gene unclear. Trimming took off 0 bases at V and 7 bases at J, with 10 bases between the two ends. The V gene's germline CDR1 is SGDLS and CDR2 YYNGEE. This CDR3 region has 13 residues. The CDR3 sequence is CASSVELSSEAFF. DNA of the CDR3: TGTGCCAGCAGCGTAGAATTGAGCAGTGAAGCTTTCTTT.

This clonotype was recorded many times. The gene calls are TRBV19 and TRBJ1-4, with D possibly being TRBD1 (5 bases). The CDR3 sequence is 15 residues long. V lost 6 bases and J lost 8, with 19 bases in between. Germline CDR1 is LNHDA and CDR2 is SQIVND (reference sequence). CDR3 coding DNA: TGTGCCAGTAGGAGGACACGACGGGAGGGGGAAAAACTGTTTTTT. Amino acids: CASRRTRREGEKLFF.

At least ten counts were recorded for this clonotype. The chain employs TRBV11-2 and TRBJ1-4, with 7 positions matching TRBD1. The germline gives CDR1 SGHAT, CDR2 FQNNGV. CDR3 size: 14 residues. The J segment lost 4 bases and the V segment lost 6 bases, leaving 5 bases of the junction unmatched. CDR3 bases: TGTGCCAGCAGTTTCAGGGGGGGTAATGAAAAACTGTTTTTT. Protein sequence: CASSFRGGNEKLFF.

This clonotype was counted a few times. This CDR3 reads CASSISATPGTSYEQYF. CDR3 sequence (DNA): TGTGCCAGTAGTATTTCCGCAACTCCCGGTACATCCTACGAGCAGTACTTC. The genes are TRBV19 and TRBJ2-7, with D uncertain. Trimming shortened V by 3 bases and J by 1 base, and 19 bases separated the two germline ends. Germline CDR1 is LNHDA and CDR2 is SQIVND (reference sequence). This CDR3 has 17 residues.

This clonotype was found a few times. A much larger clone sits a single nucleotide away, making a read error possible. The V call is TRBV20-1, the J call TRBJ2-1; TRBD2 agrees at 11 bases. V shed 6 bases, J shed 1 base, and the junction held 5 bases outside the gene matches. CDR1 DFQATT and CDR2 SNEGSKA come from the germline V gene (reference sequence). The CDR3 runs 15 residues. The CDR3 is CSAPASGGSYNEQFF. CDR3 DNA sequence: TGCAGTGCCCCCGCTAGCGGGGGGTCCTACAATGAGCAGTTCTTC.

This clonotype was found many times. The chain combines TRBV16 with TRBJ1-5, with no clear D. The germline gives CDR1 KGHSY, CDR2 FQNENV. The CDR3 length is 14 residues. V shed 2 bases and J shed 0 bases, with 5 bases lying between them. CDR3 bases: TGTGCCAGCAGCCAAACAGCTAGCAATCAGCCCCAGCATTTT. It codes for CASSQTASNQPQHF. The whole variable domain, remainder taken from reference TRBV16 and TRBJ1-5, is GEEVAQTPKHLVRGEGQKAKLYCAPIKGHSYVFWYQQVLKNEFKFLISFQNENVFDETGMPKERFSAKCLPNSPCSLEIQATKLEDSAVYFCASSQTASNQPQHFGDGTRLSIL.

This clonotype was seen many times. The V call is TRBV15, the J call TRBJ1-1; TRBD1 might be the D (6 bases). The CDR3 is made up of 17 amino acids. The ends were cut back, 0 bases at V and 1 base at J, with 15 bases in the middle. Germline lookup yields CDR1 LNHNV and CDR2 YYDKDF (reference sequence). In DNA form, the CDR3 reads TGTGCCACCAGCAGAGAGTGGTTGGAGGGGGGGAACACTGAAGCTTTCTTT. Residues: CATSREWLEGGNTEAFF.